This T cell receptor beta chain is from a study of T cells in Graves' hyperthyroidism and ophthalmopathy. Amplified TCR beta CDR3 regions derived from RNA transcripts. A set of HTBI primers served as the primers for a first-round RT-PCR of the TCR CDR3. TCRdb re-derived calls from the multiplex PCR reads in MiXCR, one entry per CDR3 protein. The sample holds about 380,000 distinct CDR3 sequences, 11% to 15% seen once. Many counts were recorded for this clonotype. The CDR3 contains 14 residues. Trimming cost V 2 bases and J 6 bases, with 13 bases left between them. Germline V gene lookup returns CDR1 MNHEY and CDR2 SMNVEV (reference sequence).

The source of this sequence is a woman in her fifties or sixties with Graves' hyperthyroidism. Sequenced: blood. The V call is TRBV27, the J call TRBJ1-2; D perhaps matches TRBD1 (5 bases). The chain's CDR3 is CASSLMVGGDGYTF. For the CDR3, the DNA is TGTGCCAGCAGTTTAATGGTTGGAGGGGATGGCTACACCTTC.